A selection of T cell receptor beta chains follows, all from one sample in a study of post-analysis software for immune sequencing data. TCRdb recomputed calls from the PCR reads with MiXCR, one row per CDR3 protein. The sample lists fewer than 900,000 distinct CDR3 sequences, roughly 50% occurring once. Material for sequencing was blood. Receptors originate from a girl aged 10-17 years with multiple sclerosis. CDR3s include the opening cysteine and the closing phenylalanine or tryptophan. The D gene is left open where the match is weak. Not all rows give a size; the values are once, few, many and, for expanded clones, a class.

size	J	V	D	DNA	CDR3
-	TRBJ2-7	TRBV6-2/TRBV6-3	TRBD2	TGTGCCAGCAGTTACACCCTGGCGGGAGATTATGATGAGCAGTACTTC	CASSYTLAGDYDEQYF
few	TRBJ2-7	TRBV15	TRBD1	TGTGCCACCAGCAGGGGACAGGGACTCCTGTACGAGCAGTACTTC	CATSRGQGLLYEQYF
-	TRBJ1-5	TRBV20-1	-	TGCAGTGCTCGCGACAAGAGCAATCAGCCCCAGCATTTT	CSARDKSNQPQHF
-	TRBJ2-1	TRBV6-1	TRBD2	TGTGCCAGCAGTGAAGGGCAGCGGGAGACGGATGAGCAGTTCTTC	CASSEGQRETDEQFF
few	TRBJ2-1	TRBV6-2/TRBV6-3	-	TGTGCCAGCAGTTTCGGGACTGCCTACAATGAGCAGTTCTTC	CASSFGTAYNEQFF
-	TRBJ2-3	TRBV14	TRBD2	TGTGCCAGCAGCCAGGCACTAGCGGGAACAGATACGCAGTATTTT	CASSQALAGTDTQYF
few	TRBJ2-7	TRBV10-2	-	TGCGCCAGCAGGGACAGCCAACTTCTGGAGCAGTACTTC	CASRDSQLLEQYF
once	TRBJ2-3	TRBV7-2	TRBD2	TGTGCCAGCAGCTTCGACCGGACTAGCGGCACAGATACGCAGTATTTT	CASSFDRTSGTDTQYF
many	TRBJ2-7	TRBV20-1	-	TGCAGTGCTACCGGGGATCTTTCCTACGAGCAGTACTTC	CSATGDLSYEQYF
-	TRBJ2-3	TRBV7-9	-	TGTGCCAGCAGCCGACTAGCCCCAGGGGAGACAGATACGCAGTATTTT	CASSRLAPGETDTQYF
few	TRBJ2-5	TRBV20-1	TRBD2	TGCAGTGCTCAAGCGGGAGGGCCGCGTGAGACCCAGTACTTC	CSAQAGGPRETQYF
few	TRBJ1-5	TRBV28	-	TGTGCCAGCAAGACACCCGCCAATCAGCCCCAGCATTTT	CASKTPANQPQHF
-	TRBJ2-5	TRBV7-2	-	TGTGCCAGCAGCTATCGCGGTGGGGGCCAAGAGACCCAGTACTTC	CASSYRGGGQETQYF
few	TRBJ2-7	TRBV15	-	TGTGCCACCAGCAACAGGACAATACCCTACGAGCAGTACTTC	CATSNRTIPYEQYF
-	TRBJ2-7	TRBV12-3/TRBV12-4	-	TGTGCCAGCAGCCCTCTCGGGTCCCCCCCCTCCAACGAGCAGTACTTC	CASSPLGSPPSNEQYF
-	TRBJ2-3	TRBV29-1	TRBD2	TGCAGCTCGGGACTAGCCCCAGATACGCAGTATTTT	CSSGLAPDTQYF
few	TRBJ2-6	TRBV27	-	TGTGCCAGCAGTTCCGGCCTGGGGGGGGCCAACGTCCTGACTTTC	CASSSGLGGANVLTF
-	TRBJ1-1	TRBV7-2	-	TGTGCCAGCAGCTTAAAAGGGGGAGGTACTGAAGCTTTCTTT	CASSLKGGGTEAFF
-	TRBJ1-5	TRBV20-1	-	TGCAGTGCTAGAGATCTGGCAGGCAATCAGCCCCAGCATTTT	CSARDLAGNQPQHF
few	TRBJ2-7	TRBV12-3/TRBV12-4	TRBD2	TGTGCCAGCAGTTTCCTGACCGGGACTAGCCCCTACGAGCAGTACTTC	CASSFLTGTSPYEQYF
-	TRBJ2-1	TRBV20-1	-	TGCAGTGCTAGAGAGTTCGGGGGTAGCGGAGTATACAATGAGCAGTTCTTC	CSAREFGGSGVYNEQFF
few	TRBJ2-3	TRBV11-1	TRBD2	TGTGCCAGCAGCCCACAACTAGCGGGTCCCGTTGCAGATACGCAGTATTTT	CASSPQLAGPVADTQYF
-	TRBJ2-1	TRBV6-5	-	TGTGCCAGCAGTTACTCGCCAATCTCGGACAGAAACAATGAGCAGTTCTTC	CASSYSPISDRNNEQFF
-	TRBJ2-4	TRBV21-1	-	TGTGCCAGCAGCAACGGGAGGGGAGCCAAAAACATTCAGTACTTC	CASSNGRGAKNIQYF
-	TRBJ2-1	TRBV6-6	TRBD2	TGTGCCAGCAGTTACCCTAGCGGGAGGGGGAATGAGCAGTTCTTC	CASSYPSGRGNEQFF
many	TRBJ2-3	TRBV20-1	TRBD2	TGCAGCGCTGGGACTAGCGGGAGTACAGATACGCAGTATTTT	CSAGTSGSTDTQYF
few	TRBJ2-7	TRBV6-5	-	TGTGCCAGCAGGGCCCCCCCCGAGCAGTACTTC	CASRAPPEQYF
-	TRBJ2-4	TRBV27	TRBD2	TGTGCCAGCAGTCCCACTAGCGGGATTAAGCAGTACTTC	CASSPTSGIKQYF
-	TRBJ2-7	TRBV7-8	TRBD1	TGTGCCAGCCTACAGGGGGGTGCGGGGAGCGAGCAGTACTTC	CASLQGGAGSEQYF
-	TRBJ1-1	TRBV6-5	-	TGTGCCAGCAGTTTGCAGGGGTACTTGAACACTGAAGCTTTCTTT	CASSLQGYLNTEAFF
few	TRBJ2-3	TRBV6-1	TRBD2	TGTGCCAGCAGAACCGGGACTAGCGGGTCTAGCACAGATACGCAGTATTTT	CASRTGTSGSSTDTQYF
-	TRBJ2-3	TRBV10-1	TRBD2	TGCGCCAGCAGTGGAGGACTAGTTGATGGGGTGACAGATACGCAGTATTTT	CASSGGLVDGVTDTQYF
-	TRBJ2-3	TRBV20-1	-	TGCAGTGCTAGAGATCGCAGCGGTAGCACAGATACGCAGTATTTT	CSARDRSGSTDTQYF